This TCR beta chain stems from a study of blood T cell repertoires in COVID-19. Trimming took 6 bases from V and 7 from J, leaving 16 bases between them. The length of the CDR3 is 15 residues. Germline CDR1 MNHEY, CDR2 SMNVEV (reference sequence). Participant-given clinical history determined each cohort assignment. A case of COVID-19 had been met by exposed participants within 2 weeks before study entry. Per the original data handling: Estimation of nucleated cell counts was performed using reference gene primer amplification. This table comes from immunoSEQ multiplex PCR, and its TCRdb copy is limited to in-frame clones, with some not included. That table gives V, J and clone size, and the DNA gave D and trimming. The sample lists hundreds of thousands of clones; roughly 80% were seen once.

The chain links TRBV27 to TRBJ1-6, with no clear D. The TCR sequence derives from a man aged 35-49 years who had been exposed to COVID-19. What was sequenced was PBMCs or T cells enriched from blood (not recorded which). The CDR3 DNA is TGTGCCAGCAGCTCCCCAGCACGGGAAAATTCACCCCTCCACTTT. It is translated as CASSSPARENSPLHF.